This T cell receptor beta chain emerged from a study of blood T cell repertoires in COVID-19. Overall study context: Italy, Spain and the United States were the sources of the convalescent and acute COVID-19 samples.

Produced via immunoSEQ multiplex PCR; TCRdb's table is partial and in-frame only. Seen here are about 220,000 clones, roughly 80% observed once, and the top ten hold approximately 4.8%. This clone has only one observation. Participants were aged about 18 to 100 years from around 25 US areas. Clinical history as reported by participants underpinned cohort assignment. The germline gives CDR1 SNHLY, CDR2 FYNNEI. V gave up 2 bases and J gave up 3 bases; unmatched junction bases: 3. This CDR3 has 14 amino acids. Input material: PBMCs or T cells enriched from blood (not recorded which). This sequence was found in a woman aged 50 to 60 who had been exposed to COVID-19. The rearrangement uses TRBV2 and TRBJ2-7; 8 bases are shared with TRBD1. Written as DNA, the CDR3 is TGTGCCAGCAGTGAAACCGGGACAGGCTACGAGCAGTACTTC. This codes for CASSETGTGYEQYF.